This is a list of T cell receptor beta chains from one sample in a study of blood T cell repertoires in COVID-19. Here immunoSEQ multiplex PCR was the method, and the copy in TCRdb shows in-frame clones only, minus some. The repertoire holds tens of thousands of clones, with 73% as singletons. The material sequenced was peripheral blood. Receptors were obtained from a human donor in a cohort sampled during active or convalescent COVID-19. Each CDR3 is given with its conserved first and last residue. D genes are given only for firm matches. Rows may omit the clone size; those that give it use once, few, many or a size class.

v_gene	abundance	j_gene	len	d_gene	CDR3nt	CDR3aa
TRBV11-2	-	TRBJ1-5	18	TRBD1	TGTGCCAGCAGCTTAGATCAATCAGGGGGCCCTAGCAATCAGCCCCAGCATTTT	CASSLDQSGGPSNQPQHF
TRBV29-1	-	TRBJ2-5	13	-	TGCAGCGTTTCTTCCAGGGTACGAGAGACCCAGTACTTC	CSVSSRVRETQYF
TRBV12-1	-	TRBJ2-3	12	-	TGTGCCAGTTGTGCTCAGGGGGATACGCAGTATTTT	CASCAQGDTQYF
TRBV5-1	-	TRBJ1-1	15	-	TGCGCCAGCAGCTTGTACGGACAGCTGACGACTGAAGCTTTCTTT	CASSLYGQLTTEAFF
TRBV28	-	TRBJ2-7	15	TRBD1	TGTGCCAGCAGTCCTATGGACAGGGGTAGCTACGAGCAGTACTTC	CASSPMDRGSYEQYF
TRBV6-5	-	TRBJ2-7	14	-	TGTGCCAGCAGCGCGGCGAGCAGGGCCTACGAGCAGTACTTC	CASSAASRAYEQYF
TRBV27	few	TRBJ1-5	15	-	TGTGCCAGCAGCTCCCTGACACGTCCGCTCCGGCCCCAGCATTTT	CASSSLTRPLRPQHF
TRBV10-2	once	TRBJ2-3	18	TRBD2	TGCGCCAGCACGCCCGGGAGCGGGAGGGGCGGTGGCACAGATACGCAGTATTTT	CASTPGSGRGGGTDTQYF
TRBV9	-	TRBJ1-2	15	-	TGTGCCAGCAGCGTAGCTCGGGTGGAGGAAGATGGCTACACCTTC	CASSVARVEEDGYTF
TRBV7-8	few	TRBJ2-7	15	TRBD2	TGTGCCAGCAGCTTATCGCTAGCGGGGACCTACGAGCAGTACTTC	CASSLSLAGTYEQYF
TRBV6-6	-	TRBJ1-3	16	TRBD1	TGTGCCAGCAGTTTCCTGACAGGGCTCTCTGGAAACACCATATATTTT	CASSFLTGLSGNTIYF
TRBV7-9	-	TRBJ1-2	14	-	TGTGCCAGCAGCTTCTTTCGGGAAAACTATGGCTACACCTTC	CASSFFRENYGYTF
TRBV9	-	TRBJ2-1	16	TRBD2	TGTGCCAGCAGCTTACTAGCGGGAGGGTCCTACAATGAGCAGTTCTTC	CASSLLAGGSYNEQFF
TRBV19	-	TRBJ2-1	16	-	TGTGCCAGTAGTATCAAGGAGACGGCCCCTTACAATGAGCAGTTCTTC	CASSIKETAPYNEQFF
TRBV6-2/TRBV6-3	medium-sized	TRBJ1-2	17	TRBD1	TGTGCCAGCAGTTACCCTACAGGGGGAGCGACTAACTATGGCTACACCTTC	CASSYPTGGATNYGYTF
TRBV10-2	few	TRBJ1-1	12	-	TGCGCCAGCAGGGGCGCTTTAGCTGAAGCTTTCTTT	CASRGALAEAFF
TRBV7-2	-	TRBJ1-3	16	-	TGTGCCAGCAGCTTGCCGAGAGGTTTCTCTGGAAACACCATATATTTT	CASSLPRGFSGNTIYF
TRBV30	-	TRBJ1-2	14	TRBD1	TGTGCCTGGAGTAGGGGACAGGGGAACTATGGCTACACCTTC	CAWSRGQGNYGYTF
TRBV7-9	-	TRBJ1-2	13	-	TGTGCCAGCAGCTCCCCACGCCAGTCTGGCTACACCTTC	CASSSPRQSGYTF
TRBV5-1	-	TRBJ2-2	15	TRBD2	TGCGCCAGCAGCTTGCAGCGGGGAGACACCGGGGAGCTGTTTTTT	CASSLQRGDTGELFF
TRBV12-3/TRBV12-4	-	TRBJ1-1	13	TRBD1	TGTGCCAGCAGTCCCCACAGGGGAGGCTTGGCTTTCTTT	CASSPHRGGLAFF
TRBV13	-	TRBJ2-5	12	-	TGTGCCAGCACCCAGGGGGGAGAGACCCAGTACTTC	CASTQGGETQYF
TRBV7-9	-	TRBJ1-4	13	-	TGTGCCAGCAGCGCAGGGATTAAGGAAAAACTGTTTTTT	CASSAGIKEKLFF
TRBV29-1	-	TRBJ2-4	18	-	TGCAGCGTTGAAGAGTGGGGAGGAGGTGGTACGGCCAAAAACATTCAGTACTTC	CSVEEWGGGGTAKNIQYF
TRBV5-1	-	TRBJ1-2	12	-	TGCGCCAGCAGCTCGGGGAGGGGTGGCTACACCTTC	CASSSGRGGYTF
TRBV7-2	few	TRBJ1-6	17	-	TGTGCCAGCAGCTCGAGAGTGCAGGGGACCTATAATTCACCCCTCCACTTT	CASSSRVQGTYNSPLHF
TRBV5-1	-	TRBJ2-5	14	-	TGCGCCAGCAGCTTGGGCGGATCTCGGGAGACCCAGTACTTC	CASSLGGSRETQYF
TRBV5-6	-	TRBJ1-2	13	TRBD1	TGTGCCAGCAGCCTGGGGACAGGGATTGTCTACACCTTC	CASSLGTGIVYTF
TRBV29-1	-	TRBJ1-3	12	TRBD1	TGCAGCGTCACAGGGGAGGGAAACACCATATATTTT	CSVTGEGNTIYF
TRBV6-6	medium-sized	TRBJ2-7	15	TRBD2	TGTGCCAGCAGTTTCGAGCGGGAGGGACCCTACGAGCAGTACTTC	CASSFEREGPYEQYF
TRBV14	-	TRBJ2-1	17	TRBD2	TGTGCCAGCAGCCCGAACCCCGGGAGGAGGGGATTCAATGAGCAGTTCTTC	CASSPNPGRRGFNEQFF
TRBV9	many	TRBJ2-1	16	-	TGTGCCAGCAGCTCCGTGGACGGCAGGGTTTACAATGAGCAGTTCTTC	CASSSVDGRVYNEQFF
TRBV2	-	TRBJ2-7	15	TRBD1	TGTGCCAGCAGAGATCCGGGACAGGGAGCCTACGAGCAGTACTTC	CASRDPGQGAYEQYF
TRBV30	once	TRBJ2-5	15	-	TGTGCCTGGAGTGTACCCCTCGGGTCTTCGGAGACCCAGTACTTC	CAWSVPLGSSETQYF
TRBV6-2/TRBV6-3	-	TRBJ1-4	14	TRBD1	TGTGCCAGCAGTTACCCAGGGGGCCGTGAAAAACTGTTTTTT	CASSYPGGREKLFF
TRBV6-6	few	TRBJ2-7	14	-	TGTGCCAGCAGTTACTCGTTTAGCGAGTACGAGCAGTACTTC	CASSYSFSEYEQYF
TRBV7-9	-	TRBJ2-3	15	TRBD1	TGTGCCAGCAGCCCGACAGGGGGAAGGCCAGATACGCAGTATTTT	CASSPTGGRPDTQYF
TRBV5-1	-	TRBJ2-7	13	TRBD2	TGCGCCAGCAGCTTCCTAGCGGACTACGAGCAGTACTTC	CASSFLADYEQYF
TRBV19	-	TRBJ1-2	13	-	TGTGCCAGTAGTAGACAGGTTCGGTATGGCTACACCTTC	CASSRQVRYGYTF
TRBV5-1	-	TRBJ2-1	15	-	TGCGCCAGCAGCTTGATGGACAGAGACTACAATGAGCAGTTCTTC	CASSLMDRDYNEQFF
TRBV6-5	-	TRBJ1-6	13	-	TGTGCCAGCAGGGGGGGCGGGGGTTCACCCCTCCACTTT	CASRGGGGSPLHF